The TCR beta chain described here comes from a study of vaccination and CD4 T cells after COVID-19. The Oncomine TCR Beta short-read assay was what sequenced the DNA obtained from cultured CD4+ T cells. TCRdb used MiXCR to reprocess the PCR reads, holding one entry per CDR3 protein. The sample holds roughly 4,200 distinct CDR3 sequences, 71% seen once. Treatment: roughly 11-day PBMC culture with coronavirus spike peptide pools or control peptides (ViraFEST assay). Researchers collected the unexposed donor's CD4+ T cells before the COVID-19 pandemic (2011-2018). Details on this clonotype: The antigen is not known.

This CDR3 comprises 18 residues. Germline CDR1 reads MNHNS; CDR2 reads SASEGT. The trim removed 6 bases at V and 4 bases at J, leaving 18 bases unmatched. The sample comprised CD4+ T cells from blood, cultured in vitro. This chain connects TRBV6-1 to TRBJ2-5; 9 bases are shared with TRBD1. The origin of this receptor is a human donor in good health. The CDR3 loop is CASSRTVTGTGSGETQYF. CDR3 sequence (DNA): TGTGCCAGCAGCCGCACGGTGACCGGGACAGGGAGCGGAGAGACCCAGTACTTC.